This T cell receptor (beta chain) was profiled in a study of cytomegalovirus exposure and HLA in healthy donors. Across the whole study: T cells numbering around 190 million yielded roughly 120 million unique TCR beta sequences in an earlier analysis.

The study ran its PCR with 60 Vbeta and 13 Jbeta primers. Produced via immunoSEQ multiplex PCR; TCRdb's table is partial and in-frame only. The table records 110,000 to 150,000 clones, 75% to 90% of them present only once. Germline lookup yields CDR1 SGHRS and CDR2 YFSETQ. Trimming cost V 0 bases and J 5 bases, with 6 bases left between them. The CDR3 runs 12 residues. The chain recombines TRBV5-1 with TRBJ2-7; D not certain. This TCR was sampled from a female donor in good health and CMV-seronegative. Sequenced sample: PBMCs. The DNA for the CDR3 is TGCGCCAGCAGCTTGGACCAGGACGAGCAGTACTTC. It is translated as CASSLDQDEQYF.